Below, 5 T cell receptor beta chains from the same sample are listed, as sequenced in a study of blood T cells in healthy people across ages (dated by TCRdb to the mid-2010s). Library preparation used 5' RACE. Sequenced on an Illumina HiSeq 2500. A second PCR of roughly 7 to 11 cycles was performed with a sample-barcoded 5' primer and a J-beta primer mix. TCRdb trimmed the raw reads at Q25, called clones with MiXCR and kept productive beta chains. Each entry merges the rows of one CDR3 protein and shows their most common DNA and genes. Recorded for this sample are some 1.5 million distinct CDR3 sequences; under 30% of them occurred a single time. The ten largest clones add up to roughly 8% of the sample. Sequencing used blood. All receptors come from a woman aged 30 to 39 in good health.

This clonotype was seen a handful of times. At one boundary the junction diverges from the germline segment, which might be a read error. The V and J genes are TRBV5-1 and TRBJ2-3; possibly TRBD2 for D (5 bases). CDR3 size: 15 residues. CDR1 is SGHRS and CDR2 is YFSETQ in the germline V gene. CDR3 nucleotides: TGCGCCAGCAGGAAGGACGGTGCTAGCACAGATATGCAGTATTTT. This gives the protein CASRKDGASTDMQYF.

This clonotype was detected a few times. The V call is TRBV7-3, the J call TRBJ2-3; D might be TRBD2 (7 bases). The CDR3 runs 16 residues. Germline V gene data show CDR1 as SGHTA and CDR2 as FQGTGA. Trimming left V 6 bases short and J 2 bases short, with 18 bases between. The CDR3 sequence: CASSATNGGPTDTQYF. The CDR3 region has the DNA TGTGCCAGCAGTGCTACTAACGGGGGGCCCACAGATACGCAGTATTTT.

This clonotype was seen repeatedly, ten times or more. The chain recombines TRBV6-5 with TRBJ2-7, with D perhaps being TRBD1 or TRBD2 (5 bases each). V dropped 0 bases and J dropped 5 bases, with 11 bases sitting between them. The CDR3 length is 14 residues. From germline, CDR1 is MNHEY and CDR2 SVGAGI. CDR3 protein: CASSYSEWGNEQYF. The CDR3 DNA reads as TGTGCCAGCAGTTACTCGGAGTGGGGGAACGAGCAGTACTTC.

V is TRBV9 and J is TRBJ2-5; perhaps TRBD1 as D (5 bases). The V end lost 2 bases, the J end lost 4 bases, and 15 bases lay between the germline ends. This CDR3 has 15 residues. The germline CDR1 and CDR2 sequences are SGDLS and YYNGEE. The CDR3 reads CASSVSRAFLETQYF. The CDR3 region has the DNA TGTGCCAGCAGCGTTTCCAGGGCTTTTTTAGAGACCCAGTACTTC.

Turning to this clonotype: No conserved phenylalanine or tryptophan ends this CDR3, so it is likely a read error. This chain uses TRBV19 with TRBJ2-2, with D hard to call. V lost 5 bases and J lost 4, with 8 bases in between. This CDR3 has 13 residues. Germline CDR1 LNHDA, CDR2 SQIVND (reference sequence). The CDR3 here is CASSGVATGELFC. The CDR3 bases are TGTGCCAGTAGTGGGGTGGCCACCGGGGAGCTGTTTTGT.